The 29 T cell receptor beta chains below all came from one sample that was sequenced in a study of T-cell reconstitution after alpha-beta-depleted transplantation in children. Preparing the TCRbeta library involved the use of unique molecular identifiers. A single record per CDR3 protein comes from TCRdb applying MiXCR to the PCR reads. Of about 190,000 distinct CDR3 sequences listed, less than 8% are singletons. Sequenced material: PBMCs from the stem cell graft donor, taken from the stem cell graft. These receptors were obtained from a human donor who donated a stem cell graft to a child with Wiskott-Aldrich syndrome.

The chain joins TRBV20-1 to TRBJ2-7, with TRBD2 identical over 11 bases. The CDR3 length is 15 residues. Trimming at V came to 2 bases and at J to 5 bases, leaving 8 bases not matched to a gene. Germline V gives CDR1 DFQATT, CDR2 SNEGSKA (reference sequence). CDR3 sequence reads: CSARLAGGPPDEQYF. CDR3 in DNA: TGCAGTGCTAGACTAGCGGGGGGACCTCCGGACGAGCAGTACTTC.

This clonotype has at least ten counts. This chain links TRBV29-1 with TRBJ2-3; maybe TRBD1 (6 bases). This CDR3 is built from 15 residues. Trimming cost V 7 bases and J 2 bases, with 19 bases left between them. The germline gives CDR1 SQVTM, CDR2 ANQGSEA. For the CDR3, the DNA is TGCAGCGCTCACACCTTCAGGGGATCCACAGATACGCAGTATTTT. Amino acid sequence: CSAHTFRGSTDTQYF.

The CDR3 reads CASSPPGQGSAEQFF. The CDR3 DNA reads as TGCGCCAGCAGCCCGCCGGGACAGGGGTCGGCTGAGCAGTTCTTC. The chain couples TRBV5-1 to TRBJ2-1; 10 bases match TRBD1. The ends lost 4 bases at V and 9 bases at J; junction bases unmatched: 10. This CDR3 region has 15 residues. Germline CDR1 and CDR2: SGHRS and YFSETQ.

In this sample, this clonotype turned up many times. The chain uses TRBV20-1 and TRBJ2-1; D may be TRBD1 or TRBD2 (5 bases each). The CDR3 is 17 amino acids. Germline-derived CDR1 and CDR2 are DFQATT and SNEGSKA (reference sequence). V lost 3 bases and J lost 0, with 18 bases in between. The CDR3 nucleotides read TGCAGTGCTAGGCCCCTGGGAGAGGGGACCTCCTACAATGAGCAGTTCTTC. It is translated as CSARPLGEGTSYNEQFF.

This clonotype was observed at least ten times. DNA of the CDR3: TGCAGTGCTAGGGATTTTTTCGGGACAGGGAGCACAGATACGCAGTATTTT. Translation gives CSARDFFGTGSTDTQYF. The chain has TRBV20-1 and TRBJ2-3, with 9 bases identical to TRBD1. Germline CDR1 DFQATT, CDR2 SNEGSKA (reference sequence). The V gene end was trimmed by 3 bases and the J gene end by 0 bases; junction bases not matched to a gene: 10. This CDR3 is built from 17 residues.

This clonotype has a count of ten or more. The CDR3 DNA sequence: TGTGCCAGCAGCCTATTCGGGGATACGCAGTATTTT. It yields the protein CASSLFGDTQYF. The J gene is TRBJ2-3, the V gene TRBV12-3 or TRBV12-4; D is unclear. The CDR3 spans 12 residues. V was cut by 6 bases and J by 6 bases, with 10 bases left in between.

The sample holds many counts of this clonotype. The CDR3 reads CASSLGPGNTEAFF. As DNA, the CDR3 is TGTGCCAGCAGCTTGGGCCCAGGGAACACTGAAGCTTTCTTT. This chain joins TRBV5-5 and TRBJ1-1; D ambiguous. Between the trimmed V and J ends, which lost 0 bases and 1 base, there was a span of 7 bases. The germline gives CDR1 SGHKS, CDR2 YYEKEE (reference sequence). The CDR3 contains 14 residues.

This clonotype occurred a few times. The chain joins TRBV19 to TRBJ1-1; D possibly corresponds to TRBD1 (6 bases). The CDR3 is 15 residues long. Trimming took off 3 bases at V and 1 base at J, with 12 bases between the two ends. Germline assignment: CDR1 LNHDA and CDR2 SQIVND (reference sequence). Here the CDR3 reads CASSIVRGANTEAFF. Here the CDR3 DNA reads TGTGCCAGTAGTATTGTCAGGGGAGCGAACACTGAAGCTTTCTTT.

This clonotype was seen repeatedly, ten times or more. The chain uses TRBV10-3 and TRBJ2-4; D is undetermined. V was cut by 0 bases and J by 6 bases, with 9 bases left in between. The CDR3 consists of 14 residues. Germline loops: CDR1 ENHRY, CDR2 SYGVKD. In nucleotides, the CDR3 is TGTGCCATCAGTGAGTCGGGCGGATCAAACATTCAGTACTTC. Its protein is CAISESGGSNIQYF.

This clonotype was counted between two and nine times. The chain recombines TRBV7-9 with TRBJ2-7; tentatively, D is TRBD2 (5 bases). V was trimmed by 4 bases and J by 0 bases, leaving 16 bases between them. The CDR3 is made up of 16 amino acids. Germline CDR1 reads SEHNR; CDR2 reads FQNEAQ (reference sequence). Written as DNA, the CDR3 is TGTGCCAGCAGCTCGAAGCGGCCGGGGAACTCCTACGAGCAGTACTTC. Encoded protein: CASSSKRPGNSYEQYF.

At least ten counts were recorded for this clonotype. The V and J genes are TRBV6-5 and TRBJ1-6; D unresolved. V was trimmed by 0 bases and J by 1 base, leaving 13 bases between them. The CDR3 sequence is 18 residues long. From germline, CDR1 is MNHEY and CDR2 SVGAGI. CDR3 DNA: TGTGCCAGCAGTTACTCGATTCCAGGAGGTTCCTATAATTCACCCCTCCACTTT. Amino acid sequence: CASSYSIPGGSYNSPLHF.

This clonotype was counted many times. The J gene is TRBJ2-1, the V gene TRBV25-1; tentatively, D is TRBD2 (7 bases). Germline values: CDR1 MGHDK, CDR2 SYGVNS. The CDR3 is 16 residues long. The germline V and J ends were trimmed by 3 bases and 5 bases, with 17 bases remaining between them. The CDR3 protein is CASSERGGVVDNEQFF. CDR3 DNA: TGTGCCAGCAGTGAGAGGGGGGGGGTGGTCGACAATGAGCAGTTCTTC.

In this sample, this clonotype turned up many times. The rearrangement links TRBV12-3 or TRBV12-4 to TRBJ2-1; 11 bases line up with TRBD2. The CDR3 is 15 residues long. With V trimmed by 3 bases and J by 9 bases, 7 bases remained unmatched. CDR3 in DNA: TGTGCCAGCAGTTTCCTAGCGGGGGGCAAGGTTGAGCAGTTCTTC. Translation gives CASSFLAGGKVEQFF.

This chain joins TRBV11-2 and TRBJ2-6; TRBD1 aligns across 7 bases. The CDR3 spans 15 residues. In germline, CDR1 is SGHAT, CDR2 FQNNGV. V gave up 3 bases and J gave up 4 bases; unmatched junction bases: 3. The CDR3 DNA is TGTGCCAGCAGCTTCAGGGGGAGAGGGGCCAACGTCCTGACTTTC. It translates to CASSFRGRGANVLTF.

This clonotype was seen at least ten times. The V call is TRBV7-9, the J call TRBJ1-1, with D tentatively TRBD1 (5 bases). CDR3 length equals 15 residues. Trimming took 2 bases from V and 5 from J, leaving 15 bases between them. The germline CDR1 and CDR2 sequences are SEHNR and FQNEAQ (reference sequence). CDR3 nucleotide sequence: TGTGCCAGCAGCTTATCGAGCGGGGGAGGTACTGAAGCTTTCTTT. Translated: CASSLSSGGGTEAFF.

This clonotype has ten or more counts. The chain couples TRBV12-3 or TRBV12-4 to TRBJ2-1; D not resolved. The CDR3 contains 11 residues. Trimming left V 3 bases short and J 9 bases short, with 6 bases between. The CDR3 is CASSFGFEQFF. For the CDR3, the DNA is TGTGCCAGCAGTTTTGGGTTTGAGCAGTTCTTC.

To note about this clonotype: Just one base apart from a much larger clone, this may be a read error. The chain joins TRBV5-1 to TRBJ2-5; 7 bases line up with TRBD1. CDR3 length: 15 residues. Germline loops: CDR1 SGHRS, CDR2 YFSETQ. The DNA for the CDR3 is TGCGCCAGCAGCTCCCAGACAGGGTTCCAAGATACCCAGTACTTC. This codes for CASSSQTGFQDTQYF.

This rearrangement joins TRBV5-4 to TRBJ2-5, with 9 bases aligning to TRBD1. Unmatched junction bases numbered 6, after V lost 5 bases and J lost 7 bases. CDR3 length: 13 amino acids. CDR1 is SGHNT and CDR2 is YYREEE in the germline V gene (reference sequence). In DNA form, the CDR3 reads TGTGCCAGCAGGGGACAGGGAGCGGGGACCCAGTACTTC. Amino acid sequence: CASRGQGAGTQYF.

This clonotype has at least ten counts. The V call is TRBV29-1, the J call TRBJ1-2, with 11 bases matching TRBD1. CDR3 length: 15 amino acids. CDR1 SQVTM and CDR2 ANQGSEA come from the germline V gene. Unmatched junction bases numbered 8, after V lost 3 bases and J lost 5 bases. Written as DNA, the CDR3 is TGCAGCGTTGACACCGGGACAGGGGGACTTTATGGCTACACCTTC. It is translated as CSVDTGTGGLYGYTF.

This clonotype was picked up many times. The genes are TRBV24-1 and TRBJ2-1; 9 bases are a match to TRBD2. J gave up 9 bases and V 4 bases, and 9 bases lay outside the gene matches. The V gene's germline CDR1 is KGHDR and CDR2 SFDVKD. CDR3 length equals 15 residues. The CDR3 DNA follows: TGTGCCACCAGTGAGGGACTAGCTCAAGCTGGTGAGCAGTTCTTC. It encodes CATSEGLAQAGEQFF.

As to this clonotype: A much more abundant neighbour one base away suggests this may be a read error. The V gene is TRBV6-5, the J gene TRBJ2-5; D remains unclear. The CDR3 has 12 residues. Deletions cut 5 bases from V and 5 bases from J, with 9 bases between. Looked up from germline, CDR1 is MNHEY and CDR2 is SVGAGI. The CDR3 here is CASSLWAETQYF. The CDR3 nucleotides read TGTGCCAGCAGTCTTTGGGCCGAGACCCAGTACTTC.

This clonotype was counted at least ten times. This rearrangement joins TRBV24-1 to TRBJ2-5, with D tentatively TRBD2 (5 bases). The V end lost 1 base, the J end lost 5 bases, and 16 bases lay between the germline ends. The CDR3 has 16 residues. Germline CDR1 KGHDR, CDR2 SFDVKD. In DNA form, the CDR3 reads TGTGCCACCAGTGATTTCCTCCGAGGGCAGGTGGAGACCCAGTACTTC. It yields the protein CATSDFLRGQVETQYF.

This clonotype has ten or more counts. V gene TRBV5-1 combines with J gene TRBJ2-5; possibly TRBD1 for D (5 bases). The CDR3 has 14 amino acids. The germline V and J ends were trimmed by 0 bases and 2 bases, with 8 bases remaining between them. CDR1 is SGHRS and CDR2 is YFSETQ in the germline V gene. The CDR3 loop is CASSLGGRQETQYF. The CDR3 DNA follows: TGCGCCAGCAGCTTGGGGGGCAGACAAGAGACCCAGTACTTC.

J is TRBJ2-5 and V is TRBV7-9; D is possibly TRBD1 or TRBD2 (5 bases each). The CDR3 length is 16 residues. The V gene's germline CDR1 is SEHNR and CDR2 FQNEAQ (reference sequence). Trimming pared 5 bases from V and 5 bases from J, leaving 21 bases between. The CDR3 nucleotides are TGTGCCAGCAGCCCACGGGACGGGCGGGTTGCGGAGACCCAGTACTTC. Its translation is CASSPRDGRVAETQYF.

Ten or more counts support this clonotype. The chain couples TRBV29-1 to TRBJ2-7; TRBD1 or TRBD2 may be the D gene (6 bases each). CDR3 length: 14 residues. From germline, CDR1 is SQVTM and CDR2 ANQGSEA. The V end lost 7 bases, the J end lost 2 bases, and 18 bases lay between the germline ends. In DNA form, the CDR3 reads TGCAGCGCCCGGAAGGAGGGGGGTCCCTACGAGCAGTACTTC. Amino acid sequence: CSARKEGGPYEQYF.

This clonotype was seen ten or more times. In nucleotides, the CDR3 is TGTGCCATCGGGACGACAGGGTCGATCACTGAAGCTTTCTTT. Translating gives CAIGTTGSITEAFF. The gene calls are TRBV10-3 and TRBJ1-1, with TRBD1 matching 7 bases. The V gene end was trimmed by 8 bases and the J gene end by 4 bases; junction bases not matched to a gene: 10. The CDR3 is 14 amino acids. Germline V gene lookup returns CDR1 ENHRY and CDR2 SYGVKD.

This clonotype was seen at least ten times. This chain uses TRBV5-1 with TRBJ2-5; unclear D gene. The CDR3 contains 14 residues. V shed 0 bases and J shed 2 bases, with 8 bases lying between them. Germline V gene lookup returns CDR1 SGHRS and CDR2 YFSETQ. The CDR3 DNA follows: TGCGCCAGCAGCTTGGGACTGTCACAAGAGACCCAGTACTTC. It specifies CASSLGLSQETQYF.

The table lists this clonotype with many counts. In DNA, the CDR3 is TGTGCCAGCAGTGAATGGCCCACCGGGGAGCTGTTTTTT. It codes for CASSEWPTGELFF. This sequence joins TRBV2 and TRBJ2-2, with D hard to call. There are 13 residues in the CDR3. The germline V gene has CDR1 SNHLY and CDR2 FYNNEI. Deletions cut 2 bases from V and 4 bases from J, with 5 bases between.

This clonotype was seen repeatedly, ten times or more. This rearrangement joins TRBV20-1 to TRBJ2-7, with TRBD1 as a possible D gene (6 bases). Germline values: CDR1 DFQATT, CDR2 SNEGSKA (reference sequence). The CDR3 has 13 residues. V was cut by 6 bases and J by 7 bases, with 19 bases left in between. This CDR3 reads CSAQGSGVWEQYF. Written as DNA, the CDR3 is TGCAGTGCACAGGGTTCGGGTGTCTGGGAGCAGTACTTC.